The 16 T cell receptor beta chains reported below all come from one sample, sequenced in a study of blood T cell repertoires in COVID-19. Sequenced by immunoSEQ multiplex PCR; TCRdb stores in-frame clones only, minus some. The sample shows 200,000 to 300,000 clones, over 80% of them seen only once. Sequenced input: peripheral blood. The source of these receptors is a human donor in a cohort sampled during active COVID-19.

This clone occurred once. The chain joins TRBV19 to TRBJ1-4; a possible D gene is TRBD1 (6 bases). The germline CDR1 and CDR2 sequences are LNHDA and SQIVND (reference sequence). The V end was cut by 7 bases, the J end by 0 bases, with 12 bases between. The CDR3 runs to 15 residues. The DNA of the CDR3 is TGTGCCAGTACAGGGGCAGGGACAACTAATGAAAAACTGTTTTTT. The encoded protein is CASTGAGTTNEKLFF.

This chain links TRBV4-1 with TRBJ2-1, with a weak D call TRBD2 (5 bases). Trimming cost V 0 bases and J 8 bases, with 17 bases left between them. CDR1 is MGHRA, CDR2 YSYEKL, per germline. The length of the CDR3 is 16 residues. The CDR3 DNA sequence: TGCGCCAGCAGCCAAGATAAGTCAGAATTGGAGGATGAGCAGTTCTTC. Protein sequence: CASSQDKSELEDEQFF.

The chain uses TRBV5-1 and TRBJ1-5, with D tentatively TRBD1 (6 bases). CDR1 is SGHRS, CDR2 YFSETQ, per germline. V was cut by 0 bases and J by 6 bases, with 13 bases left in between. CDR3 length equals 15 residues. The CDR3 coding sequence is TGCGCCAGCAGCTTGGCCGGGGGGGCGGCTCAGCCCCAGCATTTT. Amino acids: CASSLAGGAAQPQHF.

The rearrangement links TRBV5-3 to TRBJ1-4, with D possibly matching TRBD1 (6 bases). TRBV5-3 is treated as an ORF (open reading frame) with a function not yet certain. Trimming pared 9 bases from V and 0 bases from J, leaving 12 bases between. This CDR3 comprises 14 residues. The CDR3 nucleotides read TGTGCCAAAACGGGACACGCAACTAATGAAAAACTGTTTTTT. Its protein is CAKTGHATNEKLFF.

The genes are TRBV4-1 and TRBJ2-7; D may be TRBD2 (5 bases). The CDR3 spans 16 residues. CDR1 and CDR2 from the germline V gene are MGHRA and YSYEKL. V was cut by 0 bases and J by 6 bases, with 18 bases left in between. The CDR3 region has the DNA TGCGCCAGCAGCCAAGAAGGAGGCAGTCGGATTACCGAGCAGTACTTC. It is translated as CASSQEGGSRITEQYF.

The table lists this clone with a few counts. This rearrangement joins TRBV6-5 to TRBJ1-6; TRBD1 is a possible D gene (6 bases). Germline V gene data show CDR1 as MNHEY and CDR2 as SVGAGI. The germline V and J ends were trimmed by 6 bases and 8 bases, with 11 bases remaining between them. The CDR3 is 13 residues long. The CDR3 spells CASRRTVDSPLHF. The CDR3 DNA reads TGTGCCAGCAGACGGACAGTGGATTCACCCCTCCACTTT.

This chain joins TRBV19 and TRBJ2-3; 9 positions agree with TRBD2. Germline-derived CDR1 and CDR2 are LNHDA and SQIVND (reference sequence). Germline trimming cut 3 bases from V and 4 bases from J; bases unmatched to any gene: 5. The CDR3 is 15 amino acids. Written as DNA, the CDR3 is TGTGCCAGTAGTATTGGCGGGAGGGCGGCAGATACGCAGTATTTT. Translated: CASSIGGRAADTQYF.

The chain joins TRBV9 to TRBJ2-3; TRBD1 might be the D (6 bases). Germline CDR1 is SGDLS and CDR2 is YYNGEE. Trimming stripped 7 bases from V and 0 bases from J, with 15 bases between. This CDR3 contains 15 residues. The CDR3 nucleotides are TGTGCCAGCGATAAAGGGGGTAGAAGCACAGATACGCAGTATTTT. Translating it yields CASDKGGRSTDTQYF.

This chain connects TRBV7-2 to TRBJ2-6, with D possibly being TRBD1 (8 bases). This CDR3 is built from 19 residues. The germline V gene has CDR1 SGHTA and CDR2 FQGNSA. V lost 2 bases to trimming and J lost 0 bases, with 17 bases between them. In nucleotides, the CDR3 is TGTGCCAGCAGCTTAAGCGGGGACAGGATAAGCTCTGGGGCCAACGTCCTGACTTTC. Its protein product is CASSLSGDRISSGANVLTF.

This sequence joins TRBV9 and TRBJ1-2; 7 positions agree with TRBD1. The V gene end was trimmed by 0 bases and the J gene end by 4 bases; junction bases not matched to a gene: 6. The CDR3 loop spans 15 amino acids. The germline V gene has CDR1 SGDLS and CDR2 YYNGEE. The CDR3: CASSVADRKTYGYTF. The CDR3 DNA follows: TGTGCCAGCAGCGTAGCGGACAGGAAGACCTATGGCTACACCTTC.

This clone was detected once. V and J are TRBV29-1 and TRBJ2-1, with 12 bases fitting TRBD1. The CDR3 totals 12 residues. Looked up from germline, CDR1 is SQVTM and CDR2 is ANQGSEA. The junction had 2 bases not matched to a gene; V was cut back by 7 bases and J by 7 bases. The CDR3 DNA reads TGCAGCGGGGGACAGGGGGCGAATGAGCAGTTCTTC. This encodes CSGGQGANEQFF.

V is TRBV5-1 and J is TRBJ2-1, with 10 bases fitting TRBD2. The CDR3 totals 15 residues. The junction had 5 bases not matched to a gene; V was cut back by 4 bases and J by 4 bases. Looked up from germline, CDR1 is SGHRS and CDR2 is YFSETQ. In DNA, the CDR3 is TGCGCCAGCAGCGATAGCGGGGGGTATTACAATGAGCAGTTCTTC. Translating gives CASSDSGGYYNEQFF.

V gene TRBV28 combines with J gene TRBJ2-3, with 9 bases matching TRBD1. CDR3 length equals 15 residues. Trimming removed 6 bases from V and 4 bases from J; junction bases left unmatched: 8. The germline V gene encodes CDR1 MDHEN and CDR2 SYDVKM. Written as DNA, the CDR3 is TGTGCCAGCAGCCCCCTGGACAGGGGAGCAGATACGCAGTATTTT. Translating gives CASSPLDRGADTQYF.

J is TRBJ2-7 and V is TRBV11-3, with D possibly matching TRBD2 (7 bases). CDR3 length: 15 amino acids. The germline gives CDR1 SGHNT, CDR2 YENEEA. V lost 1 base and J 5 bases, leaving 15 bases between the germline ends. CDR3 bases: TGTGCCAGCAGCTTAGGAGGGTCGGGGGGCCACGAGCAGTACTTC. It encodes CASSLGGSGGHEQYF.

The chain links TRBV7-9 to TRBJ2-5; TRBD1 is a possible D gene (7 bases). This CDR3 has 14 amino acids. V lost 3 bases and J lost 4, with 12 bases in between. CDR1 is SEHNR, CDR2 FQNEAQ, per germline (reference sequence). This CDR3 reads CASSLGGQIETQYF. Written as DNA, the CDR3 is TGTGCCAGCAGCTTGGGGGGACAGATAGAGACCCAGTACTTC.

The gene calls are TRBV10-2 and TRBJ1-1; D not resolved. V lost 2 bases and J lost 1, with 8 bases in between. CDR1 is WSHSY, CDR2 SAAADI, per germline. CDR3 length: 14 residues. In DNA, the CDR3 is TGCGCCAGCAGTGAGCAGGCGGGGAACACTGAAGCTTTCTTT. It is translated as CASSEQAGNTEAFF.